This T cell receptor (beta chain) stems from a study of identical twins. TCRdb itself ran the 5' RACE reads through MiXCR, one entry per CDR3 protein. The repertoire includes 200,000 to 250,000 distinct CDR3 sequences, roughly 13% of them detected once, and about 4% sits in the top ten. This CDR3 is 13 amino acids long. Germline V lookup: CDR1 MNHEY, CDR2 SMNVEV (reference sequence). V was cut by 10 bases and J by 1 base, with 13 bases left in between. These data also formed part of another study, on yellow fever vaccine responses in identical twins.

This TCR came from a woman younger than 30 in good health. Sequenced material: memory (CD45RO+) T cells sorted from blood. This sequence joins TRBV27 and TRBJ2-5, with D possibly called TRBD1 or TRBD2 (5 bases each). The CDR3 nucleotides read TGTGCCACCTCGGGACGCAGCCAAGAGACCCAGTACTTC. Amino acid sequence: CATSGRSQETQYF.